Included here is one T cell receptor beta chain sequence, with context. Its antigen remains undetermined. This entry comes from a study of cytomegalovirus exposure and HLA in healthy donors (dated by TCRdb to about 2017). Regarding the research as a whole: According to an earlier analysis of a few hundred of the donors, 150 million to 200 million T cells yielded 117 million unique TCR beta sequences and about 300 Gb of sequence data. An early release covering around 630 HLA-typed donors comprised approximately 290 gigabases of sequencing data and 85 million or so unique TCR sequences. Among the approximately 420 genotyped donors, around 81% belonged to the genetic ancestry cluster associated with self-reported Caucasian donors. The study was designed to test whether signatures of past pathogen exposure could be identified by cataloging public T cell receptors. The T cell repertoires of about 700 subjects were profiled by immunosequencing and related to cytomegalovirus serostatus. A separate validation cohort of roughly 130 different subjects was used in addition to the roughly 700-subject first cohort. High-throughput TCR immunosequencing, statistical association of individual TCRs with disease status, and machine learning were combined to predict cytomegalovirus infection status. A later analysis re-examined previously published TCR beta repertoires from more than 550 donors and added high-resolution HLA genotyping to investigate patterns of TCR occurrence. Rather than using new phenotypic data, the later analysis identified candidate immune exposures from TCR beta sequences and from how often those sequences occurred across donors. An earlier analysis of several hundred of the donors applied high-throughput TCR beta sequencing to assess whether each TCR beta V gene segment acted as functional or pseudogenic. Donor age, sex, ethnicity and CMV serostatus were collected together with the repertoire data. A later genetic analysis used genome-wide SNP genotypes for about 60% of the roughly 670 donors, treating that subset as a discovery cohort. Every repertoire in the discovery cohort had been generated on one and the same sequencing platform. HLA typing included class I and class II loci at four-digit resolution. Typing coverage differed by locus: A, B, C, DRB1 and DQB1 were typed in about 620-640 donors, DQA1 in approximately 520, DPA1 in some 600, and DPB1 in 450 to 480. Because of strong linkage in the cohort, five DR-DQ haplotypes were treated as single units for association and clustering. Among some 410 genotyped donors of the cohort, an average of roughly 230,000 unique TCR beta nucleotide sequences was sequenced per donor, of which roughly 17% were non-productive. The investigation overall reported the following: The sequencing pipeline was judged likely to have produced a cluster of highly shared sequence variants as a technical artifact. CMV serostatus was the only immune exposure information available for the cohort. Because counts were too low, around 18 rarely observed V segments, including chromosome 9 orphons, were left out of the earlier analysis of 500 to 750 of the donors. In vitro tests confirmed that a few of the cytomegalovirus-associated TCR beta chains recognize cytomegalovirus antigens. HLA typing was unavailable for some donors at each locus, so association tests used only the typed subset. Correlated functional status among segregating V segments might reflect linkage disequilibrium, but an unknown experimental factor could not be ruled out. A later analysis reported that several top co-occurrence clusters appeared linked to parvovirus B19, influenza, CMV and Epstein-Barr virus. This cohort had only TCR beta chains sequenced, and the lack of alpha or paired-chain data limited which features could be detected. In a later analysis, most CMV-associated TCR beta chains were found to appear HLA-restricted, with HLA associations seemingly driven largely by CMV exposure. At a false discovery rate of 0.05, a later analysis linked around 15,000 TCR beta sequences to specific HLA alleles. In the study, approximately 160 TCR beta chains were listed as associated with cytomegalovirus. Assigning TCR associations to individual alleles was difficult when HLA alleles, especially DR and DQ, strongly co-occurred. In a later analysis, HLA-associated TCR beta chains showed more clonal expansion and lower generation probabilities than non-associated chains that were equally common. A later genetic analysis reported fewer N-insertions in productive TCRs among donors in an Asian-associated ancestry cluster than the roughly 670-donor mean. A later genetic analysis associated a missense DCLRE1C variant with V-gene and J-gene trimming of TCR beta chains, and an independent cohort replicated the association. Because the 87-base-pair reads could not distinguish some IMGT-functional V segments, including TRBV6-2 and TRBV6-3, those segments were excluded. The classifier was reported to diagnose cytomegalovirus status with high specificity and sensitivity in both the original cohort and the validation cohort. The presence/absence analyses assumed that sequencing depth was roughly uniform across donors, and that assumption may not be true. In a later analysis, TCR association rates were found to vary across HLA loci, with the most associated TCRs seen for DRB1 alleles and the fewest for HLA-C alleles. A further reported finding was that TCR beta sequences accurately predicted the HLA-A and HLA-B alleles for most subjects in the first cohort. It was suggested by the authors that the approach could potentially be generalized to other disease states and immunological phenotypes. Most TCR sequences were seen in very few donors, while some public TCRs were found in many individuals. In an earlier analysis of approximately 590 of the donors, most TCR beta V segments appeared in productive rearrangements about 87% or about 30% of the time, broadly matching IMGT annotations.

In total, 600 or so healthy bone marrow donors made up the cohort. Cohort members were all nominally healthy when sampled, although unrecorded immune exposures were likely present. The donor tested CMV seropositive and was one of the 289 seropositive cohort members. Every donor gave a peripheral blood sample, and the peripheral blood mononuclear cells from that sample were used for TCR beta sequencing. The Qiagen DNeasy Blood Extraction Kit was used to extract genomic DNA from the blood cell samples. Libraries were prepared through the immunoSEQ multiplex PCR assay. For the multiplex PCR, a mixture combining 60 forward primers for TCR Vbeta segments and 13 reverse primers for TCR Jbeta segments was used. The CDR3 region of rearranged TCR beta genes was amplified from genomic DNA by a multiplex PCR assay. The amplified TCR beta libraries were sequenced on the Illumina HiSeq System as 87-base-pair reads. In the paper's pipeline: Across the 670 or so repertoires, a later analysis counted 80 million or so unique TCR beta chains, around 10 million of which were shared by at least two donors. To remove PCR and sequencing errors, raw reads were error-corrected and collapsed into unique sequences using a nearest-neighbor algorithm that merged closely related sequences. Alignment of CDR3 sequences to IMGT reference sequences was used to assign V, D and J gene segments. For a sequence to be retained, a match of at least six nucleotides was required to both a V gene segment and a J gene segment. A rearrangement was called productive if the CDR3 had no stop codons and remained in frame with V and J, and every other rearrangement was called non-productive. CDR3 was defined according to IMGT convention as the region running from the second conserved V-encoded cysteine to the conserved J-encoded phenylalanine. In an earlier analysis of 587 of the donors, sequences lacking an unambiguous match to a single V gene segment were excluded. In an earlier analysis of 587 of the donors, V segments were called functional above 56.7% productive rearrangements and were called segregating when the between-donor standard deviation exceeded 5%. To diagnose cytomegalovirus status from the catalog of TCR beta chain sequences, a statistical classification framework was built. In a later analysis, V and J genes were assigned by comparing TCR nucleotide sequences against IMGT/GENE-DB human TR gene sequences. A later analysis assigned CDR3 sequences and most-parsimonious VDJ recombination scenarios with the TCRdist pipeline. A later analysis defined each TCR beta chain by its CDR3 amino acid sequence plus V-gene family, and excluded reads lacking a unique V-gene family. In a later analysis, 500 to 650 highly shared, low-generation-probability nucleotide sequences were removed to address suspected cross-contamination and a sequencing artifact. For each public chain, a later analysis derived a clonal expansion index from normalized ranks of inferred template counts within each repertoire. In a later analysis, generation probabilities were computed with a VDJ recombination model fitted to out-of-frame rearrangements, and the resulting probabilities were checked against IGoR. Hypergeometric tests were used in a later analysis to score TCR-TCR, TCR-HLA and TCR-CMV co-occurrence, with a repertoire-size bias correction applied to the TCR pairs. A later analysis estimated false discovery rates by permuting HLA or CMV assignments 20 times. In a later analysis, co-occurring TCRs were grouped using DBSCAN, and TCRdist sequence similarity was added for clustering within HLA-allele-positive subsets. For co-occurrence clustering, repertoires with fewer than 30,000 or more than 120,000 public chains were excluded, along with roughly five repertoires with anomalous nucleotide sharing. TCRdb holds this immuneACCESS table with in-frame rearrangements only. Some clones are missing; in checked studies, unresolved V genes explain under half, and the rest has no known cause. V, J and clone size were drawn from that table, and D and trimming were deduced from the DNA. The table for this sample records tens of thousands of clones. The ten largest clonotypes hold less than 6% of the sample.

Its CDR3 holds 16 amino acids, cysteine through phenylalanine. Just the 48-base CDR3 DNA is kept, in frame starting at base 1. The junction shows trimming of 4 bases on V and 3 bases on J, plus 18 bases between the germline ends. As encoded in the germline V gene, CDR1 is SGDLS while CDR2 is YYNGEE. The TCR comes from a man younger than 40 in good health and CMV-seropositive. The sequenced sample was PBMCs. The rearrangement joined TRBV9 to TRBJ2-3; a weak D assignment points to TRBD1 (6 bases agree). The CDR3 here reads CASSTSSGAGTDTQYF. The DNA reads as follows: TGTGCCAGCAGCACCTCCTCAGGGGCTGGGACAGATACGCAGTATTTT. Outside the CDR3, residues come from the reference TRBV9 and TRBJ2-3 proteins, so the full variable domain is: DSGVTQTPKHLITATGQRVTLRCSPRSGDLSVYWYQQSLDQGLQFLIQYYNGEERAKGNILERFSAQQFPDLHSELNLSSLELGDSALYFCASSTSSGAGTDTQYFGPGTRLTVL.